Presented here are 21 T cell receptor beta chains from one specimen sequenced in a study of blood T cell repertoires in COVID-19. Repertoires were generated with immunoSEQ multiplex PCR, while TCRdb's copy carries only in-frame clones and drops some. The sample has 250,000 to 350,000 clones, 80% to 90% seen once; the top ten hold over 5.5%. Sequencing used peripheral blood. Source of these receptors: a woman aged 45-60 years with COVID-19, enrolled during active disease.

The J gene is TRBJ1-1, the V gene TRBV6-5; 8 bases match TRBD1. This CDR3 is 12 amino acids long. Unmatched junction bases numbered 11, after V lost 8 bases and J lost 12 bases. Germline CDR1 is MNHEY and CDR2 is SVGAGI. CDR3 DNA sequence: TGTGCCAGCGCAGGATCGGACAGGGCCTCTTTCTTT. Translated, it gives CASAGSDRASFF.

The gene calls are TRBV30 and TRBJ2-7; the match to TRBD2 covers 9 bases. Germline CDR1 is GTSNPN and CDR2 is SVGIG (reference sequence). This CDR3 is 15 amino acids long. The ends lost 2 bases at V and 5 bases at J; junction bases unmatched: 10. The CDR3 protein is CAWSPGLARVHEQYF. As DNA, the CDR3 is TGTGCCTGGAGTCCAGGACTAGCGAGGGTCCACGAGCAGTACTTC.

CDR3 nucleotides: TGTGCCAGCAGCTTAGTTTTCGGGAGGAGCTCCTACGAGCAGTACTTC. Protein: CASSLVFGRSSYEQYF. This chain uses TRBV11-1 with TRBJ2-7, with TRBD2 identical over 7 bases. CDR1 is SGHAT and CDR2 is FQDESV in the germline V gene (reference sequence). The CDR3 has 16 amino acids. V trimming: 1 base; J trimming: 0 bases; junction bases outside the gene matches: 6.

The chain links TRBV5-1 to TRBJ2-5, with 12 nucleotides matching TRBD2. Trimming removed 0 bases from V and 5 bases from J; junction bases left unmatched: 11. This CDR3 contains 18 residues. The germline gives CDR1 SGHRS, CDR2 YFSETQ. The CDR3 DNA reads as TGCGCCAGCAGCTTGGGTAAATCGGGACTAGCGGGTCGCGAGACCCAGTACTTC. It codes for CASSLGKSGLAGRETQYF.

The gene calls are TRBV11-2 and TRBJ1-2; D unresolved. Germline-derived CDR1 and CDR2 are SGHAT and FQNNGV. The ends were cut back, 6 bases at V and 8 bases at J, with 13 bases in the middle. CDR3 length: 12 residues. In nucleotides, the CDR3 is TGTGCCAGCAGTCTCAGCGTTTACGGCTACACCTTC. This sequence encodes CASSLSVYGYTF.

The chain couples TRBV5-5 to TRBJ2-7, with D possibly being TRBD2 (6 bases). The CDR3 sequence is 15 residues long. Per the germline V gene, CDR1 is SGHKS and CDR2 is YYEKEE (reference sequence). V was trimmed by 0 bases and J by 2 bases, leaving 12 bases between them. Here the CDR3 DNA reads TGTGCCAGCAGCTTGGCCTTCGGGACTCCCTACGAGCAGTACTTC. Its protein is CASSLAFGTPYEQYF.

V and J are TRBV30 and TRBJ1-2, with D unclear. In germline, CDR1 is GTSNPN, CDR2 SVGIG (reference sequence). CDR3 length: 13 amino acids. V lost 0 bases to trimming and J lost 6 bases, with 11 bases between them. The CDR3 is CAWSVSGINGYTF. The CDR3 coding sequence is TGTGCCTGGAGTGTATCGGGGATCAATGGCTACACCTTC. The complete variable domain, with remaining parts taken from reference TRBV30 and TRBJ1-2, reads SQTIHQWPATLVQPVGSPLSLECTVEGTSNPNLYWYRQAAGRGLQLLFYSVGIGQISSEVPQNLSASRPQDRQFILSSKKLLLSDSGFYLCAWSVSGINGYTFGSGTRLTVV.

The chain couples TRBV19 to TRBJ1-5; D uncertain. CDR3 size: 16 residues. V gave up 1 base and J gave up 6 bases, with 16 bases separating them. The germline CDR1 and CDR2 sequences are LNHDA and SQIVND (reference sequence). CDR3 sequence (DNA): TGTGCCAGTAGTATAGGACCCCAGGTAATCAGTCAGCCCCAGCATTTT. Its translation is CASSIGPQVISQPQHF.

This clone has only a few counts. The CDR3 nucleotides read TGTGCCTGGAGTGTACGAACCCGGGCCGGGGAGCTGTTTTTT. Translation: CAWSVRTRAGELFF. The chain has TRBV30 and TRBJ2-2; D remains ambiguous. Trimming took 0 bases from V and 6 from J, leaving 11 bases between them. CDR1 and CDR2 (germline): GTSNPN, SVGIG (reference sequence). There are 14 residues in the CDR3.

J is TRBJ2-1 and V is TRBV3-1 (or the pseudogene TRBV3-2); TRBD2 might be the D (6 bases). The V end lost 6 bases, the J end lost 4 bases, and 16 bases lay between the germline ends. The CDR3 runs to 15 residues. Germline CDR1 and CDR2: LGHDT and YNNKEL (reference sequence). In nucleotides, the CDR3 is TGTGCCAGCAGGGTATGGGGGGAGAATTACAATGAGCAGTTCTTC. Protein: CASRVWGENYNEQFF.

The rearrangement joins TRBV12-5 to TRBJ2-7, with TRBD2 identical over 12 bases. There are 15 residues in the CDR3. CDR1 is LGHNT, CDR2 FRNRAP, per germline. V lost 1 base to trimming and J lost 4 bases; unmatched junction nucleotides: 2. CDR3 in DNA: TGTGCTAGTGGTTTGGCTAGCGGGAGGGTTTACGAGCAGTACTTC. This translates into CASGLASGRVYEQYF.

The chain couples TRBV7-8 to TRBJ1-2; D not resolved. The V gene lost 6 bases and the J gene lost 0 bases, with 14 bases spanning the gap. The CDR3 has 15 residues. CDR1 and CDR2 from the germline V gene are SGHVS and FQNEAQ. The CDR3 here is CASSMGGGTNYGYTF. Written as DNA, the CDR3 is TGTGCCAGCAGTATGGGAGGCGGAACTAACTATGGCTACACCTTC.

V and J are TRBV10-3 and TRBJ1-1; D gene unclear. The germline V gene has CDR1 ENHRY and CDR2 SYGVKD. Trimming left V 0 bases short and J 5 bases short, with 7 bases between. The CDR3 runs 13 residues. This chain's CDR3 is CAISESRETEAFF. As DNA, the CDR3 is TGTGCCATCAGTGAGTCAAGGGAGACTGAAGCTTTCTTT.

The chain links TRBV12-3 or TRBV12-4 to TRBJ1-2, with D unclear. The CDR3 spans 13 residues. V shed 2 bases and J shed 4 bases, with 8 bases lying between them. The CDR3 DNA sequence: TGTGCCAGCAGTTTATCCCCCCTCTATGGCTACACCTTC. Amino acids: CASSLSPLYGYTF.

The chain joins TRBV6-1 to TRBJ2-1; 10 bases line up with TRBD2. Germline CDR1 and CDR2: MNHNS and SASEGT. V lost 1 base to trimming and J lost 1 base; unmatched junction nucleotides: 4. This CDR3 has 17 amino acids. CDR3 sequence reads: CASSEGSLAGSYNEQFF. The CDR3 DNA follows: TGTGCCAGCAGTGAAGGGTCACTAGCGGGGTCCTACAATGAGCAGTTCTTC.

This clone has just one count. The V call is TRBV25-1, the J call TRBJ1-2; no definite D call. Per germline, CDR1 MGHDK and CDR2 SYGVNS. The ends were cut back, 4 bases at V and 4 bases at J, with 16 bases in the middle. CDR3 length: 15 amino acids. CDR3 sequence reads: CASSVQLPFLYGYTF. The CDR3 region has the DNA TGTGCCAGCAGTGTACAGCTACCCTTTCTCTATGGCTACACCTTC.

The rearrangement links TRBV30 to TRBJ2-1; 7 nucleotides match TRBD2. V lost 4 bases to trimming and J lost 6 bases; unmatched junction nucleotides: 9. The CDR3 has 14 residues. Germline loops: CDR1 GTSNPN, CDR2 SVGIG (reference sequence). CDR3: CAWTPGLVGNEQFF. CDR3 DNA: TGTGCCTGGACCCCCGGACTAGTCGGCAATGAGCAGTTCTTC.

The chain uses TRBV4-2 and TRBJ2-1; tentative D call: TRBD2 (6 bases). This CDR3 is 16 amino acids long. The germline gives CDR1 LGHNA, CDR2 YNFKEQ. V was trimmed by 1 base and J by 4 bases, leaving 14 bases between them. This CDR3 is CASSQGPRGSYNEQFF. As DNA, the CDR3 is TGTGCCAGCAGCCAAGGTCCCCGGGGGAGTTACAATGAGCAGTTCTTC.

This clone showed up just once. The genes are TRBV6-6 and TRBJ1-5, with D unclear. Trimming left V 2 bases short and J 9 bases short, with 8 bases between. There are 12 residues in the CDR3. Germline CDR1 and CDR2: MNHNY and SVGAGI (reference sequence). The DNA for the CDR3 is TGTGCCAGCAGTTACGAGGTAACGCCCCAGCATTTT. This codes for CASSYEVTPQHF.

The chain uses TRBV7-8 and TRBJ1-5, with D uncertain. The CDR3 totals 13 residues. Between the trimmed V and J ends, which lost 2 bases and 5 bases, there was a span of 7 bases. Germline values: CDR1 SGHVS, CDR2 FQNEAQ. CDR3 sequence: CASSLSVDQPQHF. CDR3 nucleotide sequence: TGTGCCAGCAGCTTATCGGTAGATCAGCCCCAGCATTTT. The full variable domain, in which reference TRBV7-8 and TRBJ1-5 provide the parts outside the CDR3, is GAGVSQSPRYKVAKRGQDVALRCDPISGHVSLFWYQQALGQGPEFLTYFQNEAQLDKSGLPSDRFFAERPEGSVSTLKIQRTQQEDSAVYLCASSLSVDQPQHFGDGTRLSIL.

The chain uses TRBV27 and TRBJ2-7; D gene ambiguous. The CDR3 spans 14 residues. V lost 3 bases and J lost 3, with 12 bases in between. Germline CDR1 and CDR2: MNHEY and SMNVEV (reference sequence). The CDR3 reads CASSFLGGDYEQYF. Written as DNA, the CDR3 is TGTGCCAGCAGTTTTCTCGGCGGCGACTACGAGCAGTACTTC.